The present T cell receptor (beta chain) was sequenced within a study of beta chain features in type 1 diabetes. About 120 mL of blood, on average, came from one heparinised draw per donor. Expressed TCRB transcripts were sequenced because the entire RNA isolate underwent reverse transcription. The repertoire was sequenced with immunoSEQ multiplex PCR; TCRdb's copy has only in-frame clones and lacks some. The table has 300,000 to 350,000 clones, roughly 9% seen once; the top ten hold about 1%. This clone was observed a few times. What it binds is not known. Whole-study findings and limits: The cDNA sequencing approach could over-represent high-TCR-expressing cells. TCRB CDR3 length was moderately but significantly reduced in all four CD4+ subsets of Type 1 diabetes patients. Within patients, naive, central memory and Treg TCRB repertoires seemed more similar than within healthy donors.

V was shortened by 5 bases and J by 0 bases, with 10 bases between the two germline ends. Per germline, CDR1 SGHTA and CDR2 FQGNSA. This CDR3 region has 14 residues. V gene TRBV7-2 combines with J gene TRBJ1-1; D is possibly TRBD1 (5 bases). This TCR was recovered from a man aged 30-40 years with type 1 diabetes. Material for sequencing was central memory CD4+ T cells from blood. The CDR3 DNA reads as TGTGCCAGCAGCACCCAGGGCGTGAACACTGAAGCTTTCTTT. It yields the protein CASSTQGVNTEAFF. Complete variable domain (other parts from reference TRBV7-2 and TRBJ1-1): GAGVSQSPSNKVTEKGKDVELRCDPISGHTALYWYRQSLGQGLEFLIYFQGNSAPDKSGLPSDRFSAERTGGSVSTLTIQRTQQEDSAVYLCASSTQGVNTEAFFGQGTRLTVV.